This entry features one T cell receptor beta chain sequence. This CDR3 is 15 amino acids long. Trimming took 3 bases from V and 2 from J; bases not matched to a gene: 6. CDR1 is SGHRS, CDR2 YFSETQ, per germline. The sample comes from a study of blood T cell repertoires in COVID-19. Study details: COVID-19 samples, acute and convalescent, were from the United States, Italy and Spain. PBMCs, B-cell-depleted T cells, or T cells provided the cDNA or gDNA that made up the material.

In the source study's methods: Reference gene primer amplification gave estimated nucleated cell counts. Assay used: immunoSEQ multiplex PCR; TCRdb lists only in-frame clones, some missing. D and trimming come from the DNA, and the V and J calls and clone size come from that table. This sample yields under 250,000 clones, of which just over 90% are seen a single time; 0.95% to 1.5% belongs to the top ten. V is TRBV5-1 and J is TRBJ1-2; 8 nucleotides line up with TRBD1. The TCR was taken from a man aged 25-45 years with acute or convalescent COVID-19. Source material: peripheral blood. The CDR3 sequence is CASSSRTGPNYGYTF. The DNA of the CDR3 is TGCGCCAGCAGCTCGCGGACAGGGCCCAACTATGGCTACACCTTC.